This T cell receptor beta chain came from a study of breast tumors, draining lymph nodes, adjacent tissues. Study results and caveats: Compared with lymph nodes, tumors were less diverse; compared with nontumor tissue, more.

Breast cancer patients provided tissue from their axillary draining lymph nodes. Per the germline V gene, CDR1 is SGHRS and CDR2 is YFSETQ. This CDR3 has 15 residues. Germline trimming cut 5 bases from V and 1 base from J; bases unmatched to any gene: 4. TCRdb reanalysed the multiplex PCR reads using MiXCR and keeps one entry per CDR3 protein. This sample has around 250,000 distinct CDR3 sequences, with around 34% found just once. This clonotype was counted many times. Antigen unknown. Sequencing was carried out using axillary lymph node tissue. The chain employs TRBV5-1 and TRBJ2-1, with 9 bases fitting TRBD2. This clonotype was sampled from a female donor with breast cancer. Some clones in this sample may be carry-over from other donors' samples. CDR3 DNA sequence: TGCGCCAGCAGTGGTCTAGCGGGGTCCTACAATGAGCAGTTCTTC. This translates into CASSGLAGSYNEQFF.